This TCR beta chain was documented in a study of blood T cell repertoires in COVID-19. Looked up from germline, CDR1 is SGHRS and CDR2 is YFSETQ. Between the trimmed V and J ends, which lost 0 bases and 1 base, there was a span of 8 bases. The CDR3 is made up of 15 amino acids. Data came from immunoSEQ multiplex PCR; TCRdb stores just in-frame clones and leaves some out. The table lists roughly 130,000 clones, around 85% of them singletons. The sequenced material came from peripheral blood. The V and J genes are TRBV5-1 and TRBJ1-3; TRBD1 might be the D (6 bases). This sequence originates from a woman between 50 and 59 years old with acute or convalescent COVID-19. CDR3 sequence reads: CASSLGDTSGNTIYF. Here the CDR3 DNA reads TGCGCCAGCAGCTTGGGGGACACTTCTGGAAACACCATATATTTT.